This T cell receptor (beta chain) came from a study of T cells after yellow fever vaccination. General study points: Only a small proportion of the clonotypes turned up in both the CD4 and the CD8 compartments, likely arising from convergent recombination. The secondary response showed a weaker magnitude and a faster peak, day 5 versus 15. Abundant clonotypes (contaminants from the bulk population) could be present in FACS-sorted repertoires. Booster sampling recovered most clones from primary vaccination (roughly 96% CD4, approximately 90% CD8).

CDR3 length: 14 residues. CDR1 is SGHAT and CDR2 is FQNNGV in the germline V gene. After removal of 4 bases from V and 6 bases from J, the junction contained 4 bases not matched to a gene. In TCRdb, the 5' RACE reads were re-called with MiXCR into one record per CDR3 protein. The sample yields about 340,000 distinct CDR3 sequences, about an eighth seen once. This clonotype was observed a handful of times. Its antigen is unknown. This sequence joins TRBV11-2 and TRBJ2-2, with 8 bases that match TRBD1. This specimen was CD4+ T cells sorted from PBMCs, taken 15 days after the yellow fever booster vaccination. The TCR sequence derives from a man younger than 30 who received the YFV17D yellow fever vaccine. The CDR3 sequence is CASSSWTGSGELFF. CDR3 bases: TGTGCCAGCAGCTCGTGGACAGGGTCCGGGGAGCTGTTTTTT.